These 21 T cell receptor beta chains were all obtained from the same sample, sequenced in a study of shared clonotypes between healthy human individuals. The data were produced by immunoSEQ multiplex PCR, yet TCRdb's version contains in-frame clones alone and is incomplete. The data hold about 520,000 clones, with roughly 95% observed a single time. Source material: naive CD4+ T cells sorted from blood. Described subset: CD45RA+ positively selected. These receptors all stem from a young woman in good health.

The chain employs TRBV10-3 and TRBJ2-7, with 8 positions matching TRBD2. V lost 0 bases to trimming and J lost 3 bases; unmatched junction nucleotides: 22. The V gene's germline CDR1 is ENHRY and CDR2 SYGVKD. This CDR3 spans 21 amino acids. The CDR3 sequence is CAISESPRREDRLEKYYEQYF. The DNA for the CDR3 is TGTGCCATCAGTGAGTCTCCCCGGCGGGAGGACCGACTGGAAAAATACTACGAGCAGTACTTC.

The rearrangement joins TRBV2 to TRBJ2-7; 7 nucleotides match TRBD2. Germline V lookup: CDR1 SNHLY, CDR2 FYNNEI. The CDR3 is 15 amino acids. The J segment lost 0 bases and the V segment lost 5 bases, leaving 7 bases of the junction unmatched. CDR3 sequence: CASSLSGDPSYEQYF. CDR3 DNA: TGTGCCAGCAGTCTAAGCGGGGACCCCTCCTACGAGCAGTACTTC.

In DNA form, the CDR3 reads TGTGCCAGAAGCCCCTCGAAGACAGGGGGCAAGACTGAAGCTTTCTTT. It codes for CARSPSKTGGKTEAFF. V and J are TRBV5-3 and TRBJ1-1, with 10 nucleotides matching TRBD1. Being an ORF, TRBV5-3 has a function that is uncertain. After removal of 4 bases from V and 5 bases from J, the junction contained 11 bases not matched to a gene. This CDR3 is built from 16 residues.

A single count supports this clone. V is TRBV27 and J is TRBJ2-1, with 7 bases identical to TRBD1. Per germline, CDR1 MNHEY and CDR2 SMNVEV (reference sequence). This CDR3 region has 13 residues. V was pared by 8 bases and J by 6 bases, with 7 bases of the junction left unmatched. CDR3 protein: CASQRQGPNEQFF. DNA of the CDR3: TGTGCCAGCCAACGACAGGGACCCAATGAGCAGTTCTTC.

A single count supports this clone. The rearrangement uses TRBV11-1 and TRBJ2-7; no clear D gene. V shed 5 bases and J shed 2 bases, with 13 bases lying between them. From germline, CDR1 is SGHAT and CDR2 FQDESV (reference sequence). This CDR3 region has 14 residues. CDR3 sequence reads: CASSKESPTYEQYF. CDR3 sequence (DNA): TGTGCCAGCAGCAAGGAGTCTCCCACCTACGAGCAGTACTTC. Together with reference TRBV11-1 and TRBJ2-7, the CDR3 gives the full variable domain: EAEVAQSPRYKITEKSQAVAFWCDPISGHATLYWYRQILGQGPELLVQFQDESVVDDSQLPKDRFSAERLKGVDSTLKIQPAELGDSAMYLCASSKESPTYEQYFGPGTRLTVT.

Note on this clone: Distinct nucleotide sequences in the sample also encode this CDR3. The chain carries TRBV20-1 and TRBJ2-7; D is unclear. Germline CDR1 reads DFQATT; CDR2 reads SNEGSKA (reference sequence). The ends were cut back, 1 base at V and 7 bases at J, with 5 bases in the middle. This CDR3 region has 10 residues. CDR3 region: CSARAREQYF. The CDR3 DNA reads TGCAGTGCTAGAGCGCGGGAGCAGTACTTC.

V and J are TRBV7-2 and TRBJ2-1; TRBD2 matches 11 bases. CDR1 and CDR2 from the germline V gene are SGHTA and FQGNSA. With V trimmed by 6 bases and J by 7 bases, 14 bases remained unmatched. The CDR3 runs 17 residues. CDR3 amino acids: CASRASGVLAGVNEQFF. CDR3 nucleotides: TGTGCCAGCAGAGCCTCAGGGGTACTAGCGGGAGTAAATGAGCAGTTCTTC.

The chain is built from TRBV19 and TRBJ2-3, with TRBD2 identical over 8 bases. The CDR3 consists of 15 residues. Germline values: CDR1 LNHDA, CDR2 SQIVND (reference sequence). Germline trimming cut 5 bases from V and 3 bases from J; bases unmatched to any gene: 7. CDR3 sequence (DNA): TGTGCCAGTAGTCTGGGACTAGGTCTTACAGATACGCAGTATTTT. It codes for CASSLGLGLTDTQYF.

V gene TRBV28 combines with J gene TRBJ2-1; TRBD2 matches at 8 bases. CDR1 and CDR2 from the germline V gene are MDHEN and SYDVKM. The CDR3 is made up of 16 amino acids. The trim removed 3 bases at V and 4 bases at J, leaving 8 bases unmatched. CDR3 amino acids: CASSFTWTSRYNEQFF. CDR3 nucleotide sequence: TGTGCCAGCAGTTTCACCTGGACTAGCCGGTACAATGAGCAGTTCTTC.

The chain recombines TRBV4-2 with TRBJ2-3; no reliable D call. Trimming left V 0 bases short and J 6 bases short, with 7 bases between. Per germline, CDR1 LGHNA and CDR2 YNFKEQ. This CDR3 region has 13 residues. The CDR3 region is CASSQDYTDTQYF. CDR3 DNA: TGTGCCAGCAGCCAAGATTACACGGATACGCAGTATTTT.

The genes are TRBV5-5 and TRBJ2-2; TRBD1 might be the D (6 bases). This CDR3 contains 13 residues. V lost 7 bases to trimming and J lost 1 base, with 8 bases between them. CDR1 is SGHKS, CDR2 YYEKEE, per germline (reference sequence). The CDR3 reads CASRQVNTGELFF. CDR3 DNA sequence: TGTGCCAGCCGACAGGTGAACACCGGGGAGCTGTTTTTT.

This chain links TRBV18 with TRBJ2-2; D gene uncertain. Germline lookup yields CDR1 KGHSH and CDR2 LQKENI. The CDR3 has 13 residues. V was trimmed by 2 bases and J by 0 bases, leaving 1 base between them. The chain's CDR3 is CASSPANTGELFF. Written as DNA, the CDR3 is TGTGCCAGCTCACCAGCGAACACCGGGGAGCTGTTTTTT.

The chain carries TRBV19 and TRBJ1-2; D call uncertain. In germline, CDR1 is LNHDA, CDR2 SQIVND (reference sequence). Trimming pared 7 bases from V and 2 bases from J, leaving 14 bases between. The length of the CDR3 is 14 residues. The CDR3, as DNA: TGTGCCAGTACCATGCCACAGCCGAACTATGGCTACACCTTC. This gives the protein CASTMPQPNYGYTF.

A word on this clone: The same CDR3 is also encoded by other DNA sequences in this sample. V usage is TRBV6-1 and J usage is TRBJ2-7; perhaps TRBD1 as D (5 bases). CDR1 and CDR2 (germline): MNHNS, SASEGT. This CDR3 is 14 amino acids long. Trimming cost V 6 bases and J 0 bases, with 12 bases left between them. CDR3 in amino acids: CASRQQGSSYEQYF. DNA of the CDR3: TGTGCCAGCAGACAGCAGGGAAGCTCCTACGAGCAGTACTTC.

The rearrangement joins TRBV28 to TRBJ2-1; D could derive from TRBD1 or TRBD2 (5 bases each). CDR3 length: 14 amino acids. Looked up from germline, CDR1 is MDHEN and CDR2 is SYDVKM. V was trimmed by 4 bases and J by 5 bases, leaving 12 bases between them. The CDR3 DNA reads TGTGCCAGCAGTTCCGGGACGGCAGACAATGAGCAGTTCTTC. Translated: CASSSGTADNEQFF.

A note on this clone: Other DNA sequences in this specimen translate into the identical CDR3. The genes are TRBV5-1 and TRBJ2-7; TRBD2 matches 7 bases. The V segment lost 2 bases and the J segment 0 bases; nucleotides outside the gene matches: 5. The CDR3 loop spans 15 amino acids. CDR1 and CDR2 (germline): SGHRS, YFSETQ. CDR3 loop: CASSFIGGSSYEQYF. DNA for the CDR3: TGCGCCAGCAGCTTCATCGGCGGGAGCTCCTACGAGCAGTACTTC.

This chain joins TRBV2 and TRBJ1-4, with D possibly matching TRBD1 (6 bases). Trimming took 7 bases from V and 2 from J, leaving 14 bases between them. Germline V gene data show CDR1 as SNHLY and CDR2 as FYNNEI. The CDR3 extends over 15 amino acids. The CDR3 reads CASNVPGATNEKLFF. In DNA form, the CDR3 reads TGTGCCAGCAATGTCCCGGGGGCGACTAATGAAAAACTGTTTTTT.

The CDR3, as DNA: TGTGCCAGCAGCTCTGACGGGACAGGGGCGGCATTAAATGGCTACACCTTC. Translating gives CASSSDGTGAALNGYTF. The chain links TRBV7-9 to TRBJ1-2; the match to TRBD1 covers 10 bases. Germline trimming cut 4 bases from V and 6 bases from J; bases unmatched to any gene: 14. CDR1 and CDR2 from the germline V gene are SEHNR and FQNEAQ (reference sequence). The CDR3 contains 17 residues.

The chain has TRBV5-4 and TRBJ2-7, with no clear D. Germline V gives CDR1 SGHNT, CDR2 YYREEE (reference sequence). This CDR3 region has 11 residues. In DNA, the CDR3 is TGTAGGCAGGCGAACCGCTACGAGCAGTACTTC. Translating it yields CRQANRYEQYF.

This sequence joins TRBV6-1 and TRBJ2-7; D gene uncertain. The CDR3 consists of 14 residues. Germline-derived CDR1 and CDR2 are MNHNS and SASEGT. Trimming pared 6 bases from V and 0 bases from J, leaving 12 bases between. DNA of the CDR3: TGTGCCAGCAGGCGGACGACGCCCTCCTACGAGCAGTACTTC. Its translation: CASRRTTPSYEQYF.

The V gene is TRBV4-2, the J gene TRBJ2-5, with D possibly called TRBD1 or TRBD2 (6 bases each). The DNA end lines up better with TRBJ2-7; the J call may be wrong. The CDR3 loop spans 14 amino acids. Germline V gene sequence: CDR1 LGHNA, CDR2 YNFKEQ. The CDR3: CASSPGDTNYEQYF. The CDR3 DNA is TGTGCCAGCAGCCCGGGGGACACCAACTACGAGCAGTACTTC.